This T cell receptor beta chain is from a study of T cell responses to AZD1222 COVID-19 vaccine. The germline CDR1 and CDR2 sequences are SEHNR and FQNEAQ (reference sequence). CDR3 length equals 13 residues. Trimming removed 1 base at V and 6 bases at J, with 10 bases between. Worth noting for this clone: What it binds is unknown.

TCRdb's copy holds only in-frame clones and misses some; the assay was immunoSEQ multiplex PCR. The repertoire consists of 150,000 or so clones, with 80% to 90% occurring once and the leading ten covering approximately 8%. Overall study results and limits: Repertoire sampling was restricted to post-peak T cell response timepoints. CD4 TCRs associated with vaccination spanned spike, dominating at 160-218 and 743-854.

The chain combines TRBV7-9 with TRBJ2-7; possibly TRBD1 for D (5 bases). The sample was peripheral blood, taken on day 0 of AZD1222 vaccination. This clonotype originated in an adult in good health. The CDR3 bases are TGTGCCAGCAGCTTAGTACAGGTTGGCGAGCAGTACTTC. Protein sequence: CASSLVQVGEQYF.